This is a list of T cell receptor beta chains from one sample in a study of cytomegalovirus exposure and HLA in healthy donors. Profiling relied on immunoSEQ multiplex PCR, and the TCRdb table lists in-frame clones only, not all of them. The sample records 170,000 or so clones, under 85% being singletons. Source material: PBMCs. These receptors all come from a man aged 50 to 59 in good health and CMV-seronegative. CDR3s include the opening cysteine and the closing phenylalanine or tryptophan.

V gene | CDR3 protein
TRBV28 | CASSPRGSTDTQYF
TRBV12-5 | CASGLEQGFTEAFF
TRBV7-2 | CASSLDRGGTEAFF
TRBV29-1 | CSVDRGYGYTF
TRBV9 | CASSVRLAGDYNEQFF
TRBV5-1 | CASSLYLGLAGKTDTQYF
TRBV19 | CASSSQQGGVGQPQHF
TRBV9 | CASSVGSGTTHSYGYTF
TRBV4-2 | CASSRSGQDYGYTF
TRBV28 | CASSLYGGTNKNIQYF
TRBV5-1 | CASSLDKGAHEQFF
TRBV5-4 | CASSLGTGGSKETQYF